A selection of T cell receptor beta chains follows, all from one sample in a study of T cells in Graves' hyperthyroidism and ophthalmopathy. TCRdb called the multiplex PCR reads again in MiXCR, with one record for every CDR3 protein. The table records a few hundred thousand distinct CDR3 sequences, roughly 20% of them present only once. What was sequenced was blood. Receptors were obtained from a man between 18 and 29 years old with Graves' hyperthyroidism. CDR3s include the opening cysteine and the closing phenylalanine or tryptophan. Fields, in order: D gene, clone size, V gene, J gene, CDR3 protein, CDR3 DNA. The D gene is left open where the match is weak. Some rows mark clone size as missing; the rest say once, few, many or name a class of expanded clone.

NA	many	TRBV27	TRBJ1-2	CASRRGDITVGYTF	TGTGCCAGCAGACGTGGGGACATTACGGTTGGCTACACCTTC
NA	few	TRBV6-2/TRBV6-3	TRBJ1-1	CASSYSRGRVDTEAFF	TGTGCCAGCAGTTACTCGAGGGGCAGGGTTGACACTGAAGCTTTCTTT
NA	many	TRBV12-3/TRBV12-4	TRBJ1-1	CASRLGREAEAFF	TGTGCCAGCAGGCTAGGTCGGGAAGCCGAAGCTTTCTTT
TRBD1	NA	TRBV7-9	TRBJ2-2	CASSHRTGGPGELFF	TGTGCCAGCAGCCACCGGACAGGGGGTCCCGGGGAGCTGTTTTTT
NA	many	TRBV2	TRBJ2-7	CASSDGETYEQYF	TGTGCCAGCAGTGACGGGGAGACCTACGAGCAGTACTTC
NA	NA	TRBV28	TRBJ2-7	CASTPFLSIHEQYF	TGTGCCAGCACCCCTTTCCTCAGTATCCACGAGCAGTACTTC
TRBD1	few	TRBV5-1	TRBJ2-3	CASSLWGQAEDTQYF	TGCGCCAGCAGCTTGTGGGGACAGGCGGAGGATACGCAGTATTTT
TRBD2	few	TRBV2	TRBJ2-5	CASRVLAGGKTQYF	TGTGCCAGCAGGGTACTAGCGGGGGGCAAGACCCAGTACTTC
NA	many	TRBV6-1	TRBJ1-1	CASSEAARTMNTEAFF	TGTGCCAGCAGTGAAGCCGCAAGAACCATGAACACTGAAGCTTTCTTT
NA	NA	TRBV6-5	TRBJ2-4	CASSYGAPNQNIQYF	TGTGCCAGCAGTTACGGAGCACCGAACCAAAACATTCAGTACTTC
TRBD1	NA	TRBV12-3/TRBV12-4	TRBJ1-2	CASRGTGWPNYGYTF	TGTGCCAGCAGGGGGACAGGCTGGCCTAACTATGGCTACACCTTC
TRBD1	many	TRBV13	TRBJ1-2	CASSHGQGLNYGYTF	TGTGCCAGCAGCCACGGACAGGGGCTCAACTATGGCTACACCTTC
NA	many	TRBV28	TRBJ1-1	CASSLGFEAFF	TGTGCCAGCAGTTTGGGGTTTGAAGCTTTCTTT
TRBD2	NA	TRBV28	TRBJ2-5	CASSSPHGTSGHQETQYF	TGTGCCAGCAGTTCCCCTCACGGGACTAGCGGTCACCAAGAGACCCAGTACTTC
NA	many	TRBV20-1	TRBJ1-2	CSAPGTGGGGYTF	TGCAGTGCTCCTGGGACGGGCGGAGGCGGCTACACCTTC
NA	many	TRBV6-5	TRBJ2-5	CASSYTEGSETQYF	TGTGCCAGCAGTTACACGGAAGGGTCAGAGACCCAGTACTTC
TRBD1	many	TRBV9	TRBJ1-2	CASETGGYGYTF	TGTGCCAGCGAGACAGGGGGCTATGGCTACACCTTC
TRBD1	few	TRBV28	TRBJ2-7	CASSTTGDVDEQYF	TGTGCCAGCAGCACAACAGGGGATGTGGACGAGCAGTACTTC
TRBD2	many	TRBV11-1	TRBJ2-7	CASSPTSGDISYEQYF	TGTGCCAGCAGCCCCACTAGCGGGGACATCTCCTACGAGCAGTACTTC
NA	NA	TRBV6-1	TRBJ2-7	CASSPQRLPSSYEQYF	TGTGCCAGCAGTCCCCAGCGGCTCCCAAGCTCCTACGAGCAGTACTTC
NA	many	TRBV11-2	TRBJ2-7	CASSRPPGLPIQEQYF	TGTGCCAGCAGCCGACCTCCGGGACTGCCTATTCAAGAGCAGTACTTC
NA	many	TRBV24-1	TRBJ2-7	CATSDSREQYF	TGTGCCACCAGTGATTCCCGCGAGCAGTACTTC
TRBD2	few	TRBV28	TRBJ2-7	CASSPGLAVFLTYEQYF	TGTGCCAGCAGTCCGGGACTAGCGGTTTTCCTCACCTACGAGCAGTACTTC
NA	NA	TRBV30	TRBJ1-3	CAWSGGFAGNTIYF	TGTGCCTGGAGCGGTGGTTTTGCGGGAAACACCATATATTTT
NA	few	TRBV20-1	TRBJ2-2	CSGGNTGELFF	TGCAGTGGGGGAAACACCGGGGAGCTGTTTTTT
NA	NA	TRBV7-9	TRBJ2-5	CASSPSFETQYF	TGTGCCAGCAGCCCCTCTTTTGAGACCCAGTACTTC
NA	NA	TRBV2	TRBJ2-7	CASSEVASYEQYF	TGTGCCAGCAGTGAAGTAGCTTCCTACGAGCAGTACTTC